One sample yielded the 2 T cell receptor beta chains listed below, sequenced in a study of blood T cell repertoires in COVID-19. Measured with immunoSEQ multiplex PCR; TCRdb has only the in-frame clones, and not every one. This sample has 250,000 to 350,000 clones, with 89% found just once. Sequenced sample: peripheral blood. These receptors originate from a young man who had recovered from COVID-19.

The chain recombines TRBV10-2 with TRBJ2-7, with 13 bases lining up with TRBD2. This CDR3 spans 16 amino acids. J was trimmed by 4 bases and V by 6 bases; bases with no gene match: 9. Germline V gene data show CDR1 as WSHSY and CDR2 as SAAADI. This chain's CDR3 is CASRDETSGRWYEQYF. CDR3 nucleotide sequence: TGCGCCAGCAGAGACGAGACTAGCGGGAGGTGGTACGAGCAGTACTTC.

This sequence joins TRBV5-1 and TRBJ2-1, with 7 bases matching TRBD2. This CDR3 is 16 amino acids long. Germline CDR1 reads SGHRS; CDR2 reads YFSETQ. The J segment lost 0 bases and the V segment lost 5 bases, leaving 8 bases of the junction unmatched. DNA for the CDR3: TGCGCCAGCAGTCCCTCTAGCGGAAGCTCCTACAATGAGCAGTTCTTC. As protein: CASSPSSGSSYNEQFF.